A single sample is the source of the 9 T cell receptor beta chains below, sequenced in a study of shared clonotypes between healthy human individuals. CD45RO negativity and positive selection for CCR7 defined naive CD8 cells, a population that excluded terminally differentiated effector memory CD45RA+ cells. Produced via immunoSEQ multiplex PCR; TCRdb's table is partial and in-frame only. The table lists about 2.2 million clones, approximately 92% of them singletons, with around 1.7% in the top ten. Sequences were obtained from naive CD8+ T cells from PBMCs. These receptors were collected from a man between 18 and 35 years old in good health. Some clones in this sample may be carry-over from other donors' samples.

In nucleotides, the CDR3 is TGTGCCAGCAGCGTTCGCTTTGACAGAACCGGGGAGCTGTTTTTT. Translated, it gives CASSVRFDRTGELFF. The chain combines TRBV9 with TRBJ2-2; possible D gene TRBD1, 5 bases. This CDR3 region has 15 residues. Germline V gives CDR1 SGDLS, CDR2 YYNGEE. V was shortened by 2 bases and J by 5 bases, with 13 bases between the two germline ends.

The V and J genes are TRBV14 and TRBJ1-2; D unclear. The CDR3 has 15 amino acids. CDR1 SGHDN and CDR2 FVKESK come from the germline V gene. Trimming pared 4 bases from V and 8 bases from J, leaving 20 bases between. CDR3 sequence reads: CASSRNLRAGDGYTF. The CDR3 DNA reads TGTGCCAGCAGCCGAAACCTTCGGGCAGGTGACGGCTACACCTTC.

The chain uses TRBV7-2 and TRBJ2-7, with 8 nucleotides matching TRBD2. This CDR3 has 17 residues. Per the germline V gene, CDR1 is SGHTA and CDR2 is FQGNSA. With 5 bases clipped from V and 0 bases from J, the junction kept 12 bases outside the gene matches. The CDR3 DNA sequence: TGTGCCAGCAGCCCCCCAGCGGGGGCAAGGCACTCCTACGAGCAGTACTTC. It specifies CASSPPAGARHSYEQYF.

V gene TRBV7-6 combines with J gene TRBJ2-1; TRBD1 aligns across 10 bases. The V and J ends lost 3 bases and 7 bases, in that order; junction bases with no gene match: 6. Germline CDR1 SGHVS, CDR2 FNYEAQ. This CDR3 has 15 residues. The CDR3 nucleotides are TGTGCCAGCAGCTTCTTGCGGGACAGGGGAAATGAGCAGTTCTTC. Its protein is CASSFLRDRGNEQFF.

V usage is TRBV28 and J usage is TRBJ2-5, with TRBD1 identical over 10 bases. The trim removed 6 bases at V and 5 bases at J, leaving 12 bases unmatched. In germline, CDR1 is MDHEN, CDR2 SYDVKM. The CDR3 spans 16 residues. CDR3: CASRTPTGGSGETQYF. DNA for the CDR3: TGTGCCAGCAGAACTCCGACAGGGGGCTCAGGGGAGACCCAGTACTTC.

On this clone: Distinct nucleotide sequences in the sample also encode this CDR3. The CDR3 bases are TGTGCCAGCAGCGCTAGCGGAACTCCCTACGAGCAGTACTTC. It translates to CASSASGTPYEQYF. The chain joins TRBV9 to TRBJ2-7; 7 bases are a match to TRBD2. The V and J ends lost 3 bases and 2 bases, in that order; junction bases with no gene match: 5. This CDR3 has 14 residues. The germline gives CDR1 SGDLS, CDR2 YYNGEE. The full variable domain, its missing parts supplied by reference TRBV9 and TRBJ2-7, is DSGVTQTPKHLITATGQRVTLRCSPRSGDLSVYWYQQSLDQGLQFLIQYYNGEERAKGNILERFSAQQFPDLHSELNLSSLELGDSALYFCASSASGTPYEQYFGPGTRLTVT.

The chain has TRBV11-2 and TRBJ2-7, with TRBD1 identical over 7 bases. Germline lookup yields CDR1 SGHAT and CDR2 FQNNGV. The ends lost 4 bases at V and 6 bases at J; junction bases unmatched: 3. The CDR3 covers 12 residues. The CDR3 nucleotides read TGTGCCAGCAGCTCGGACAGGATCGAGCAGTACTTC. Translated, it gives CASSSDRIEQYF. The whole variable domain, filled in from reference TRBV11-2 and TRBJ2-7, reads EAGVAQSPRYKIIEKRQSVAFWCNPISGHATLYWYQQILGQGPKLLIQFQNNGVVDDSQLPKDRFSAERLKGVDSTLKIQPAKLEDSAVYLCASSSDRIEQYFGPGTRLTVT.

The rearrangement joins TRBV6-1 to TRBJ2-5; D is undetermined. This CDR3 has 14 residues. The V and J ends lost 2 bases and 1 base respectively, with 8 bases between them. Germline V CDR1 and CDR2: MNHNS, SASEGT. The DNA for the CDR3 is TGTGCCAGCAGTGAAATGGCAGCCCAAGAGACCCAGTACTTC. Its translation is CASSEMAAQETQYF.

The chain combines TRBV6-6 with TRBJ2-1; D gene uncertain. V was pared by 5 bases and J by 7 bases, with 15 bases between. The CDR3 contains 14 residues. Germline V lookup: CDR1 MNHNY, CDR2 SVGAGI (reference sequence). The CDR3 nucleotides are TGTGCCAGCAGTGTCCGAGGAGCGAATAATGAGCAGTTCTTC. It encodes CASSVRGANNEQFF.